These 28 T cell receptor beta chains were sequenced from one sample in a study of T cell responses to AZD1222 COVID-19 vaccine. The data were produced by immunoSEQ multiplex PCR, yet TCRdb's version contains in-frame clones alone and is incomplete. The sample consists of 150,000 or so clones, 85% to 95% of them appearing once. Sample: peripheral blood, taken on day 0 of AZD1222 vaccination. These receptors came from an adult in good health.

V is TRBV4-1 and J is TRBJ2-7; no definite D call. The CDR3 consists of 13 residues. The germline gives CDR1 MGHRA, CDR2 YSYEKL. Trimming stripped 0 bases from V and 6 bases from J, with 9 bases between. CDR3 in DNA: TGCGCCAGCAGCCAAGATATTCGAAGCGAGCAGTACTTC. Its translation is CASSQDIRSEQYF.

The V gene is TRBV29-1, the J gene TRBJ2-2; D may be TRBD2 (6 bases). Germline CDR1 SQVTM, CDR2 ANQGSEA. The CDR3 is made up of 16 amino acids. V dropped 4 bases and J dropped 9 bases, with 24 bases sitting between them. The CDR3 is CSVARLRRGSGWELFF. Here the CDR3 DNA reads TGCAGCGTTGCTAGGCTGAGGAGGGGATCCGGTTGGGAGCTGTTTTTT.

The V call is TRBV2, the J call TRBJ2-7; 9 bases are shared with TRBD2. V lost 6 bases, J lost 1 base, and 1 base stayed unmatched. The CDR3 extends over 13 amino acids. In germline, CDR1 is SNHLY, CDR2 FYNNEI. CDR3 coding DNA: TGTGCCAGCAGGACTAGCGGATCCTACGAGCAGTACTTC. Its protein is CASRTSGSYEQYF.

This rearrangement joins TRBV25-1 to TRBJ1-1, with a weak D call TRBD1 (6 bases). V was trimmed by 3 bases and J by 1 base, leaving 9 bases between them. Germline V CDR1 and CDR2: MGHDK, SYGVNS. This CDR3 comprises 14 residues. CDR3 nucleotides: TGTGCCAGCAGTGATAGGACAGCGAACACTGAAGCTTTCTTT. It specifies CASSDRTANTEAFF.

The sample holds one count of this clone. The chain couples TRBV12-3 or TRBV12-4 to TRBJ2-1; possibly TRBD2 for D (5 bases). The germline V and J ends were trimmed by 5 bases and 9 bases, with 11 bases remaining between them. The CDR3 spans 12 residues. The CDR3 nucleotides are TGTGCCAGCAGTCTTACTAGGTTTGAGCAGTTCTTC. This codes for CASSLTRFEQFF.

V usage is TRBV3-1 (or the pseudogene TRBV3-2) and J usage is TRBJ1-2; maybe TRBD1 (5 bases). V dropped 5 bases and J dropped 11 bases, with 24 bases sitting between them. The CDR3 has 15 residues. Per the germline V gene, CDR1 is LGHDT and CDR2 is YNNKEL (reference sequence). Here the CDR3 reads CASSNAGTPVERYTF. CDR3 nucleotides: TGTGCCAGCAGCAATGCCGGGACCCCGGTGGAACGATACACCTTC.

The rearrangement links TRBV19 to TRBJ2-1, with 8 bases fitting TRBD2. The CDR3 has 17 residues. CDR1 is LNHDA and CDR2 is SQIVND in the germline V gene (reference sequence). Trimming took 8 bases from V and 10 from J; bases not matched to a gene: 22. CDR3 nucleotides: TGTGCCAGTCCTACCCCCAACCGGGAGGGTCCATTGGAAGAGCAGTTCTTC. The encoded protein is CASPTPNREGPLEEQFF.

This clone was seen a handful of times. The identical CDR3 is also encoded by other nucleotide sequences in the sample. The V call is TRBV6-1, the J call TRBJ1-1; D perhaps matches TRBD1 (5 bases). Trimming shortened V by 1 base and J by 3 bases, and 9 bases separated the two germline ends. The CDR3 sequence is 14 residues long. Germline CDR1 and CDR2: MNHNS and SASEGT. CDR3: CASSEDRGDTEAFF. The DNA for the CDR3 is TGTGCCAGCAGTGAAGACAGAGGGGACACTGAAGCTTTCTTT.

The CDR3, as DNA: TGTGCCAGCAGCCCTCTCCCAGCCGGGACAGGGCTACAGCCCCAGCATTTT. This sequence encodes CASSPLPAGTGLQPQHF. This chain links TRBV4-2 with TRBJ1-5, with TRBD1 matching over 9 bases. Germline V gene data show CDR1 as LGHNA and CDR2 as YNFKEQ. The CDR3 has 17 amino acids. Trimming at V came to 4 bases and at J to 7 bases, leaving 14 bases not matched to a gene.

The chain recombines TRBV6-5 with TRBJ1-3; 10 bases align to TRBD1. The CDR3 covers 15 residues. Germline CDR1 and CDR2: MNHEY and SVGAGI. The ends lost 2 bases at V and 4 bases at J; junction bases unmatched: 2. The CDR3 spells CASSYDRGPGNTIYF. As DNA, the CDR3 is TGTGCCAGCAGTTACGACAGGGGGCCCGGAAACACCATATATTTT.

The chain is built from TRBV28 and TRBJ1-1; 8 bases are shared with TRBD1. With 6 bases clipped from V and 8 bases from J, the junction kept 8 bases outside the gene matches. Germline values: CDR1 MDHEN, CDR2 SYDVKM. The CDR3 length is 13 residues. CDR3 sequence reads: CASSPTGVGEAFF. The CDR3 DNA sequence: TGTGCCAGCAGCCCGACAGGGGTTGGCGAAGCTTTCTTT.

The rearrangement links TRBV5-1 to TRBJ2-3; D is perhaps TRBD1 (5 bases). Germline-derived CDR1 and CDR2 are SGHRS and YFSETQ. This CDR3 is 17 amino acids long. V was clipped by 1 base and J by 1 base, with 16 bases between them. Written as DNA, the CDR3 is TGCGCCAGCAGCTTGTTAAGGGGATATGTGGGCACAGATACGCAGTATTTT. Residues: CASSLLRGYVGTDTQYF.

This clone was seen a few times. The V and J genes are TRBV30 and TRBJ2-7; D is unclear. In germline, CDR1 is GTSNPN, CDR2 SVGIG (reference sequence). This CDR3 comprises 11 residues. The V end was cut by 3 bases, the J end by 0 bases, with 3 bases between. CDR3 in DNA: TGTGCCTGGAGCGCCTCCTACGAGCAGTACTTC. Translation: CAWSASYEQYF.

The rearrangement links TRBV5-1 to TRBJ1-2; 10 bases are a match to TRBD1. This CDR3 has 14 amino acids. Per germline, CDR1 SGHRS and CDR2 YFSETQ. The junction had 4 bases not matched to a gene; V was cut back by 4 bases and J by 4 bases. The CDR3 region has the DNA TGCGCCAGCAGCCCCGGGACAGGGGTCTATGGCTACACCTTC. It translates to CASSPGTGVYGYTF.

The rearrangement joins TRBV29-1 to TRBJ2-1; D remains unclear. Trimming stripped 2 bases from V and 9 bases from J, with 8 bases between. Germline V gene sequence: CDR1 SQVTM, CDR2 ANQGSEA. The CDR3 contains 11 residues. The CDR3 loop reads CSVEWFSEQFF. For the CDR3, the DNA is TGCAGCGTTGAATGGTTTAGTGAGCAGTTCTTC.

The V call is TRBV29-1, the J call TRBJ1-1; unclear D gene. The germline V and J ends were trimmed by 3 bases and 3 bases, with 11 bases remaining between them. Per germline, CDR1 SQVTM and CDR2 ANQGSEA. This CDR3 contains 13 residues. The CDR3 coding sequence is TGCAGCGTTGACACCGGGGATTACACTGAAGCTTTCTTT. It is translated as CSVDTGDYTEAFF.

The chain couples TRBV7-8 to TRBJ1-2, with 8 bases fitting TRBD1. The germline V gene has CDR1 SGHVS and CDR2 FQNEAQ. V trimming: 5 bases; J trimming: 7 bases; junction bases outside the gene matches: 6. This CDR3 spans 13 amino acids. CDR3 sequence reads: CASSPGQGVGYTF. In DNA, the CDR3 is TGTGCCAGCAGCCCCGGACAGGGTGTTGGCTACACCTTC.

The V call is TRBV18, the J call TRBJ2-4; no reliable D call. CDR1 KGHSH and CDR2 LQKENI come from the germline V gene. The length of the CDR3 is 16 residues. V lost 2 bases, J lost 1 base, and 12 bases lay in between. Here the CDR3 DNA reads TGTGCCAGCTCACCAGAAGGGCGCCTGGCCAAAAACATTCAGTACTTC. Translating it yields CASSPEGRLAKNIQYF.

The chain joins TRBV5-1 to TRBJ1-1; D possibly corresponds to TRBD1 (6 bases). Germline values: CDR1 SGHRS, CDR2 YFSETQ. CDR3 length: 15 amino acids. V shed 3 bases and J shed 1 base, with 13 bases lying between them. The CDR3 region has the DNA TGCGCCAGCAGCTCTGGACAGACTAGGAACACTGAAGCTTTCTTT. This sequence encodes CASSSGQTRNTEAFF. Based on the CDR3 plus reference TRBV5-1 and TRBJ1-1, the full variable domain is KAGVTQTPRYLIKTRGQQVTLSCSPISGHRSVSWYQQTPGQGLQFLFEYFSETQRNKGNFPGRFSGRQFSNSRSEMNVSTLELGDSALYLCASSSGQTRNTEAFFGQGTRLTVV.

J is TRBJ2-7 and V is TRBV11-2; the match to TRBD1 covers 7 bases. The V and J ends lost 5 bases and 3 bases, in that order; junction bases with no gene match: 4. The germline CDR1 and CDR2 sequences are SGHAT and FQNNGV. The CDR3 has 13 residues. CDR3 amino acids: CASSLDRNYEQYF. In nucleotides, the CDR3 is TGTGCCAGCAGCCTGGACAGGAACTACGAGCAGTACTTC.

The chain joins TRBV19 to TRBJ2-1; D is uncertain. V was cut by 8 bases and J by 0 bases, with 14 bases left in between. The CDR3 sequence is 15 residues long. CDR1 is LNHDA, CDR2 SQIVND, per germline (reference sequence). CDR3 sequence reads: CASGTGLSSYNEQFF. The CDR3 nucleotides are TGTGCCAGTGGCACGGGCCTTAGCTCCTACAATGAGCAGTTCTTC. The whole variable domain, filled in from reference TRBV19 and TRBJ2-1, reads DGGITQSPKYLFRKEGQNVTLSCEQNLNHDAMYWYRQDPGQGLRLIYYSQIVNDFQKGDIAEGYSVSREKKESFPLTVTSAQKNPTAFYLCASGTGLSSYNEQFFGPGTRLTVL.

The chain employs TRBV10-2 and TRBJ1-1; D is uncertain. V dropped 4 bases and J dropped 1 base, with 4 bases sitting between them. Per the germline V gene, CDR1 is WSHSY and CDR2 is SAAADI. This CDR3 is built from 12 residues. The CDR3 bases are TGCGCCAGCAGTGGGAGGAACACTGAAGCTTTCTTT. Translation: CASSGRNTEAFF.

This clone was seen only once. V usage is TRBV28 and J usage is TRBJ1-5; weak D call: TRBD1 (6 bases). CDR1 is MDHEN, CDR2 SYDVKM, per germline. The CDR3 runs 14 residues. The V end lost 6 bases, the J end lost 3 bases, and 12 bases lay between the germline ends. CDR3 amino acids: CASSLWTDNQPQHF. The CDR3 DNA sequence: TGTGCCAGCAGCCTCTGGACAGACAATCAGCCCCAGCATTTT.

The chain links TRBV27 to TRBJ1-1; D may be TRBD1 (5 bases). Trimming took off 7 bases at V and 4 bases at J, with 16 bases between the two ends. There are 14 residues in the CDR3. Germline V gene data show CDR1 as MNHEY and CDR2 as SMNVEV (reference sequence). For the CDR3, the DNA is TGTGCCAGCAAGGGTCCAGGGACGGGCACTGAAGCTTTCTTT. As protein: CASKGPGTGTEAFF.

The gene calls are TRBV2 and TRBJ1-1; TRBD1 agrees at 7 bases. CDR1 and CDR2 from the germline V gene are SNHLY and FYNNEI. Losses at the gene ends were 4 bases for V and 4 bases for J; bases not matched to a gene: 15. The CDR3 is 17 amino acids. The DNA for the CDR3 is TGTGCCAGCAGTGCAACAGGGGTACGGAGGAGTAGCACTGAAGCTTTCTTT. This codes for CASSATGVRRSSTEAFF.

In DNA form, the CDR3 reads TGTGCCAGCTCACTGGCGGGAGAGACCCAGTACTTC. Translation gives CASSLAGETQYF. This chain links TRBV18 with TRBJ2-5; maybe TRBD2 (5 bases). V was cut by 4 bases and J by 4 bases, with 7 bases left in between. Per germline, CDR1 KGHSH and CDR2 LQKENI. The CDR3 totals 12 residues.

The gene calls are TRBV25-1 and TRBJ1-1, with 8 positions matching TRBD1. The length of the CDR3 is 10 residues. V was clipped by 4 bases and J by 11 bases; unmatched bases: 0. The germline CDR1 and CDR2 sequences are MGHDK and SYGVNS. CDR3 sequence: CASSGQGAFF. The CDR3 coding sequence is TGTGCCAGCAGTGGACAGGGGGCTTTCTTT.

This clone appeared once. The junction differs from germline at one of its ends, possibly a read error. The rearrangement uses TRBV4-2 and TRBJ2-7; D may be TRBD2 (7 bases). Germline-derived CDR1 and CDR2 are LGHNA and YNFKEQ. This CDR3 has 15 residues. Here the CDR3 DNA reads TGTGCCAGCAGTCAAGAGGGAGGGGGGCCCTACGAGCAGTACTTC. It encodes CASSQEGGGPYEQYF.